The 13 T cell receptor beta chains reported below all come from one sample, sequenced in a study of T cells in localized non-small cell lung cancer. The assay was immunoSEQ multiplex PCR, and TCRdb's table has in-frame clones only and misses some. Of around 1,300 clones in the sample, approximately 16% were seen once. Material: normal lung tissue next to the tumor, obtained before any cancer treatment. The receptor set was obtained from a woman aged 35 to 75 with stage I lung adenocarcinoma.

The chain combines TRBV18 with TRBJ2-3, with D unclear. The V end was cut by 6 bases, the J end by 4 bases, with 17 bases between. The CDR3 runs 15 residues. In germline, CDR1 is KGHSH, CDR2 LQKENI. The CDR3 sequence is CASSTSPSPPDTQYF. The CDR3 DNA sequence: TGTGCCAGCTCTACCTCCCCTTCCCCTCCAGATACGCAGTATTTT.

The J gene is TRBJ2-3, the V gene TRBV11-3, with 16 nucleotides matching TRBD2. The V gene end was trimmed by 3 bases and the J gene end by 6 bases; junction bases not matched to a gene: 6. This CDR3 is built from 17 residues. CDR1 is SGHNT, CDR2 YENEEA, per germline. The CDR3 bases are TGTGCCAGCAGCTTGGGGACTAGCGGGGGGGCCATCGATACGCAGTATTTT. Translating gives CASSLGTSGGAIDTQYF.

Only a few counts were recorded for this clone. The chain recombines TRBV29-1 with TRBJ1-1, with D possibly TRBD1 on 5 matching bases. The CDR3 runs 12 residues. CDR1 and CDR2 from the germline V gene are SQVTM and ANQGSEA. Trimming pared 7 bases from V and 1 base from J, leaving 10 bases between. Written as DNA, the CDR3 is TGCAGCGGGAAGACAGAGAACACTGAAGCTTTCTTT. Its translation is CSGKTENTEAFF.

The table lists this clone with a few counts. The V and J genes are TRBV9 and TRBJ2-7; D not resolved. The CDR3 is made up of 12 amino acids. Germline V CDR1 and CDR2: SGDLS, YYNGEE. V lost 0 bases and J lost 5, with 6 bases in between. The CDR3 region is CASSVDGDEQYF. Here the CDR3 DNA reads TGTGCCAGCAGCGTAGACGGTGACGAGCAGTACTTC.

This clone is labeled large. The chain recombines TRBV19 with TRBJ2-1; possibly TRBD1 or TRBD2 for D (5 bases each). This CDR3 has 14 residues. Germline values: CDR1 LNHDA, CDR2 SQIVND (reference sequence). The V end was cut by 4 bases, the J end by 4 bases, with 11 bases between. The CDR3 region has the DNA TGTGCCAGTAGTACCGGGACCGAGTACAATGAGCAGTTCTTC. This sequence encodes CASSTGTEYNEQFF.

The chain recombines TRBV28 with TRBJ1-6; TRBD1 aligns across 11 bases. V was pared by 6 bases and J by 5 bases, with 3 bases of the junction left unmatched. This CDR3 is 15 amino acids long. Germline values: CDR1 MDHEN, CDR2 SYDVKM. CDR3 sequence reads: CASRGQGVNNSPLHF. CDR3 DNA sequence: TGTGCCAGCAGGGGACAGGGGGTGAATAATTCACCCCTCCACTTT.

This clone was recorded many times. This sequence joins TRBV11-3 and TRBJ1-6, with D unresolved. Germline V gene lookup returns CDR1 SGHNT and CDR2 YENEEA. V lost 3 bases to trimming and J lost 4 bases, with 7 bases between them. The CDR3 contains 14 residues. The CDR3, as DNA: TGTGCCAGCAGCTTTTTGGATTATAATTCACCCCTCCACTTT. Amino acids: CASSFLDYNSPLHF. Drawing the rest from reference TRBV11-3 and TRBJ1-6, the complete variable domain is EAGVVQSPRYKIIEKKQPVAFWCNPISGHNTLYWYLQNLGQGPELLIRYENEEAVDDSQLPKDRFSAERLKGVDSTLKIQPAELGDSAVYLCASSFLDYNSPLHFGNGTRLTVT.

The chain is built from TRBV6-1 and TRBJ1-6; 10 bases align to TRBD1. Germline V gene data show CDR1 as MNHNS and CDR2 as SASEGT. V dropped 0 bases and J dropped 7; count of bases not matched to a gene: 0. The CDR3 has 15 amino acids. The CDR3 DNA sequence: TGTGCCAGCAGTGAAGCGACAGGGGGCAATTCACCCCTCCACTTT. This sequence encodes CASSEATGGNSPLHF.

The table lists this clone with a few counts. CDR3 sequence reads: CASSAGTSYNEQFF. The CDR3 bases are TGTGCCAGCAGTGCCGGGACAAGCTACAATGAGCAGTTCTTC. The gene calls are TRBV6-8 and TRBJ2-1; D may be TRBD1 (6 bases). This CDR3 has 14 residues. Germline V gene data show CDR1 as MNHGY and CDR2 as SAAAGT. Trimming took off 5 bases at V and 3 bases at J, with 11 bases between the two ends.

Here the CDR3 reads CASSVRPTSAGELFF. The CDR3 nucleotides read TGTGCCAGCAGCGTTAGACCCACTAGCGCCGGGGAGCTGTTTTTT. The chain combines TRBV9 with TRBJ2-2; 7 bases align to TRBD2. The CDR3 is 15 residues long. Germline trimming cut 2 bases from V and 6 bases from J; bases unmatched to any gene: 7. CDR1 is SGDLS, CDR2 YYNGEE, per germline.

This clone has more than one count but fewer than ten. CDR3 DNA: TGTGCCAGCAGCCCAGAGTGGGCGCTTGAGCAGTTCTTC. It yields the protein CASSPEWALEQFF. V is TRBV6-8 and J is TRBJ2-1; D gene ambiguous. Germline V gene lookup returns CDR1 MNHGY and CDR2 SAAAGT. V was cut by 6 bases and J by 9 bases, with 15 bases left in between. CDR3 length equals 13 residues.

This clone is categorized as medium-sized. This chain uses TRBV6-8 with TRBJ2-5, with TRBD2 matching over 12 bases. Germline trimming cut 4 bases from V and 4 bases from J; bases unmatched to any gene: 4. Germline CDR1 reads MNHGY; CDR2 reads SAAAGT. The CDR3 has 15 residues. The CDR3 reads CASSSTSGGIETQYF. In DNA, the CDR3 is TGTGCCAGCAGTTCGACTAGCGGGGGTATAGAGACCCAGTACTTC.

The CDR3 nucleotides read TGTGCCAGCAGCTTATCCCACGGGGAAGGTTACGAGCAGTACTTC. Amino acid sequence: CASSLSHGEGYEQYF. The chain links TRBV11-3 to TRBJ2-7; D is perhaps TRBD2 (5 bases). Trimming shortened V by 2 bases and J by 4 bases, and 15 bases separated the two germline ends. From germline, CDR1 is SGHNT and CDR2 YENEEA. This CDR3 spans 15 amino acids. Supplemented by reference TRBV11-3 and TRBJ2-7, the full variable domain reads EAGVVQSPRYKIIEKKQPVAFWCNPISGHNTLYWYLQNLGQGPELLIRYENEEAVDDSQLPKDRFSAERLKGVDSTLKIQPAELGDSAVYLCASSLSHGEGYEQYFGPGTRLTVT.